The text below deals with one T cell receptor (beta chain). Its antigen is currently unknown. Together with a sample-barcoded 5' primer, a J-beta primer mix was included in a second PCR lasting about 7 to 11 cycles. The authors tagged each cDNA molecule using a template-switch adaptor with 12 random nucleotides. MiXCR was run by TCRdb on the 5' RACE reads, yielding one entry per CDR3 protein. Of about 1,000,000 distinct CDR3 sequences in the sample, 35% to 50% are singletons; the top ten hold under 20%. Every donor provided roughly 9.1 milliliters of peripheral blood. Isolation recovered at least 7 million PBMCs from every sample. Trimming removed 4 bases from V and 6 bases from J; junction bases left unmatched: 8. Germline V gene data show CDR1 as LGHDT and CDR2 as YNNKEL (reference sequence). There are 15 residues in the CDR3. This record belongs to a study of blood T cells in healthy people across ages.

Regarding the study as a whole: The study lacked donor CMV status, which possibly confounded expanded clonotype changes.

This rearrangement joins TRBV3-1 to TRBJ1-5, with TRBD1 matching over 8 bases. Input material: blood. This TCR came from a woman aged 60-75 years in good health. The CDR3 sequence: CASSRRQGLGQPQHF. CDR3 nucleotides: TGTGCCAGCAGCCGCAGACAGGGGTTGGGTCAGCCCCAGCATTTT.